This T cell receptor (beta chain) was documented in a study of blood T cell repertoires in COVID-19 (dated by TCRdb to the early 2020s). About the investigation overall: Samples covering the acute and convalescent phases of COVID-19 were provided by collaborators in the United States, Italy and Spain. The prospective study material was composed of cDNA or gDNA derived from T cells, B-cell-depleted T cells, or PBMCs. Deeply sampled blood TCRbeta repertoires from subjects exposed to, actively infected with, or recovered from COVID-19 were included in the dataset. The repertoires were released in a freely available public database intended as a resource for research on the immune response to SARS-CoV-2. Samples were obtained from the ongoing ImmuneRACE study (first 160 participants) and from about 1,300 subjects provided by 6 global collaborators. Sample metadata almost always included a de-identified subject ID, COVID-19 status, age in years and sex. Where available, HLA class I and class II types were obtained from metadata supplied by the sample provider rather than from assay-based typing.

TCRbeta CDR3 regions were amplified from genomic DNA by means of the immunoSEQ Assay, a bias-controlled multiplex PCR. The authors' analysis ran thus. Nucleated cell counts per sample were estimated from amplification of reference gene primers within the assay. To quantify the absolute abundance of each unique TCRbeta CDR3 rearrangement, sequence reads were collapsed and filtered. For each sample, productive Simpson clonality was calculated as the square root of Simpson's diversity index across productive rearrangements. TCRdb carries this immuneACCESS record with in-frame sequences only. Its versions omit some clonotypes, under half of them owing to an unresolved V gene in the studies checked, with the rest unexplained. V and J calls and clone size follow that table, whereas D and trimming were derived from the DNA. For this sample there are tens of thousands of clones; about nine tenths appear just once. Roughly 1.4% of the sample rests with the top ten.

Whole blood was collected in K2EDTA tubes by collaborating institutions according to the institutions' own protocols. For TCRbeta analysis, collaborators shipped samples in one of three forms: frozen whole blood, isolated PBMCs, or DNA extracted from either of those sample types. The research as a whole found: The amount of clinical and demographic metadata varied by source and participant and was provided uncurated.

Concerning this clone itself: The antigen it recognizes is unknown. No much larger clone is present one base from it, and per-base qualities are unavailable.

CDR1 SGDLS and CDR2 YYNGEE are derived from the germline V gene. From V the trimming removes 3 bases and from J it removes 0 bases, while the gene matches leave 8 bases of the junction unaccounted for. The CDR3 numbers 16 residues from cysteine through phenylalanine. Only the CDR3 portion is preserved as DNA: 48 bases, with reading frame beginning at the first base. In this chain, TRBV9 is recombined with TRBJ2-5; 7 middle bases align to TRBD1. The sample taken for sequencing was peripheral blood. This receptor was obtained from an elderly woman with acute or convalescent COVID-19. In nucleotides, the sequence is TGTGCCAGCAGCGCCTCGACAGGGACCAACCAAGAGACCCAGTACTTC. Translated, this is CASSASTGTNQETQYF.